These 4 T cell receptor beta chains originate from one sample sequenced in a study of blood T cell repertoires in COVID-19. Here immunoSEQ multiplex PCR was the method, and the copy in TCRdb shows in-frame clones only, minus some. The table has 250,000 to 350,000 clones, about 85% seen once. Specimen: peripheral blood. Every receptor here comes from a woman aged 50 to 60 with active or convalescent COVID-19.

The chain couples TRBV25-1 to TRBJ1-1; 9 bases fit TRBD1. This CDR3 is 16 amino acids long. The germline V gene encodes CDR1 MGHDK and CDR2 SYGVNS. With 7 bases clipped from V and 4 bases from J, the junction kept 13 bases outside the gene matches. Here the CDR3 reads CASKIFGRTGVTEAFF. CDR3 DNA sequence: TGTGCCAGCAAGATATTCGGGAGGACAGGGGTCACTGAAGCTTTCTTT.

V usage is TRBV20-1 and J usage is TRBJ2-2; no firm D call. V was cut by 3 bases and J by 4 bases, with 3 bases left in between. CDR1 DFQATT and CDR2 SNEGSKA come from the germline V gene (reference sequence). The CDR3 loop spans 11 amino acids. The CDR3 sequence is CSASGTGELFF. CDR3 nucleotide sequence: TGCAGTGCTAGCGGCACCGGGGAGCTGTTTTTT.

V and J are TRBV30 and TRBJ2-7; possible D gene TRBD2, 6 bases. This CDR3 is built from 11 residues. Germline CDR1 GTSNPN, CDR2 SVGIG (reference sequence). The V end was cut by 4 bases, the J end by 6 bases, with 10 bases between. The CDR3 loop reads CAWNSGGEQYF. CDR3 nucleotides: TGTGCCTGGAACTCCGGGGGCGAGCAGTACTTC.

The chain uses TRBV11-2 and TRBJ2-1, with D unclear. V was clipped by 1 base and J by 12 bases, with 10 bases between them. This CDR3 contains 12 residues. Germline V lookup: CDR1 SGHAT, CDR2 FQNNGV. This CDR3 reads CASSLVGSAQFF. The CDR3 coding sequence is TGTGCCAGCAGCTTAGTTGGCAGCGCGCAGTTCTTC.